The rows below give T cell receptor beta chains drawn from one sample of a study of blood T cell repertoires in COVID-19. Assay: immunoSEQ multiplex PCR; the TCRdb copy retains only in-frame clones and omits some. The data show about 240,000 clones, about 90% seen once. The sequenced sample was peripheral blood. These receptors came from a man aged 55 to 69 with acute or convalescent COVID-19. The CDR3 runs from the conserved cysteine through the conserved F or W. The order of the fields is V gene, clone size, J gene, D gene, CDR3 protein, CDR3 DNA. D genes are given only for firm matches. Where a row states a size, it is once, few, many or the class of an expanded clone; other rows omit it.

v_call: TRBV3-1/TRBV3-2; clone_size: NA; j_call: TRBJ2-5; d_call: TRBD2; cdr3_aa: CASSQPGTSGRAPRETQYF; cdr3_nt: TGTGCCAGCAGCCAACCTGGGACTAGCGGGAGGGCACCACGGGAGACCCAGTACTTC
v_call: TRBV18; clone_size: NA; j_call: TRBJ2-7; d_call: NA; cdr3_aa: CASSSRLGSSDEQYF; cdr3_nt: TGTGCCAGCTCATCCCGTCTGGGCTCTTCGGACGAGCAGTACTTC
v_call: TRBV27; clone_size: NA; j_call: TRBJ2-7; d_call: NA; cdr3_aa: CASSPAGWSEEQYF; cdr3_nt: TGTGCCAGCAGTCCGGCCGGGTGGTCGGAAGAGCAGTACTTC
v_call: TRBV18; clone_size: NA; j_call: TRBJ2-2; d_call: NA; cdr3_aa: CASSPAGATGELFF; cdr3_nt: TGTGCCAGCTCACCAGCTGGGGCAACCGGGGAGCTGTTTTTT
v_call: TRBV9; clone_size: once; j_call: TRBJ2-1; d_call: TRBD2; cdr3_aa: CASSVARLAGGYNEQFF; cdr3_nt: TGTGCCAGCAGCGTAGCCCGACTAGCGGGAGGGTACAATGAGCAGTTCTTC
v_call: TRBV11-3; clone_size: NA; j_call: TRBJ2-2; d_call: TRBD2; cdr3_aa: CASSFRGRGTGELFF; cdr3_nt: TGTGCCAGCAGCTTTCGCGGGAGAGGTACCGGGGAGCTGTTTTTT
v_call: TRBV13; clone_size: NA; j_call: TRBJ2-7; d_call: TRBD1; cdr3_aa: CASSLAPRKTGGMGEQYF; cdr3_nt: TGTGCCAGCAGCTTAGCCCCCCGAAAGACAGGGGGCATGGGTGAGCAGTACTTC
v_call: TRBV19; clone_size: NA; j_call: TRBJ1-3; d_call: NA; cdr3_aa: CASSQHRNTIYF; cdr3_nt: TGTGCCAGTAGTCAACATAGAAACACCATATATTTT
v_call: TRBV28; clone_size: NA; j_call: TRBJ2-1; d_call: NA; cdr3_aa: CASEGVREQFF; cdr3_nt: TGTGCCTCTGAGGGGGTACGTGAGCAGTTCTTC
v_call: TRBV5-1; clone_size: NA; j_call: TRBJ1-3; d_call: NA; cdr3_aa: CASSLGQGPLSGNTIYF; cdr3_nt: TGCGCCAGCAGCTTGGGGCAGGGCCCCCTCTCTGGAAACACCATATATTTT
v_call: TRBV4-2; clone_size: NA; j_call: TRBJ1-4; d_call: NA; cdr3_aa: CASSQVPGTEKNEKLFF; cdr3_nt: TGTGCCAGCAGCCAGGTTCCCGGGACTGAGAAAAATGAAAAACTGTTTTTT
v_call: TRBV7-2; clone_size: NA; j_call: TRBJ2-5; d_call: TRBD2; cdr3_aa: CASSLQSSSGQETQYF; cdr3_nt: TGTGCCAGCAGCTTACAATCCTCTAGCGGGCAAGAGACCCAGTACTTC
v_call: TRBV2; clone_size: NA; j_call: TRBJ1-2; d_call: NA; cdr3_aa: CASSEARGGRYGYTF; cdr3_nt: TGTGCCAGCAGTGAAGCGCGGGGGGGCAGGTATGGCTACACCTTC
v_call: TRBV14; clone_size: NA; j_call: TRBJ2-7; d_call: TRBD1; cdr3_aa: CASSFRGSSYEQYF; cdr3_nt: TGTGCCAGCAGCTTCAGGGGGAGCTCCTACGAGCAGTACTTC
v_call: TRBV5-1; clone_size: few; j_call: TRBJ1-1; d_call: NA; cdr3_aa: CASSSGRDDMNTEAFF; cdr3_nt: TGCGCCAGCAGCTCGGGCAGGGATGACATGAACACTGAAGCTTTCTTT
v_call: TRBV6-2/TRBV6-3; clone_size: NA; j_call: TRBJ1-6; d_call: NA; cdr3_aa: CASTPDYPRDSPLHF; cdr3_nt: TGTGCCAGCACCCCCGATTACCCGAGGGATTCACCCCTCCACTTT
v_call: TRBV10-3; clone_size: NA; j_call: TRBJ2-2; d_call: TRBD2; cdr3_aa: CAGGTSDTGELFF; cdr3_nt: TGTGCCGGCGGGACTAGTGACACCGGGGAGCTGTTTTTT
v_call: TRBV12-3/TRBV12-4; clone_size: NA; j_call: TRBJ2-7; d_call: NA; cdr3_aa: CASMTDSSYEQYF; cdr3_nt: TGTGCCAGCATGACGGACAGCTCCTACGAGCAGTACTTC
v_call: TRBV27; clone_size: once; j_call: TRBJ1-6; d_call: NA; cdr3_aa: CASSFRDNYNSPLHF; cdr3_nt: TGTGCCAGCAGTTTCCGGGACAACTATAATTCACCCCTCCACTTT
v_call: TRBV6-5; clone_size: NA; j_call: TRBJ2-7; d_call: NA; cdr3_aa: CASRHRDTKYEQYF; cdr3_nt: TGTGCCAGCAGGCACAGAGATACGAAATACGAGCAGTACTTC
v_call: TRBV6-2/TRBV6-3; clone_size: NA; j_call: TRBJ1-5; d_call: NA; cdr3_aa: CASSYSRGPQHF; cdr3_nt: TGTGCCAGCAGTTACTCACGGGGGCCCCAGCATTTT
v_call: TRBV6-2/TRBV6-3; clone_size: NA; j_call: TRBJ1-1; d_call: NA; cdr3_aa: CASSYSRAGVGSEAFF; cdr3_nt: TGTGCCAGCAGTTACTCAAGGGCGGGAGTAGGGAGTGAAGCTTTCTTT
v_call: TRBV6-5; clone_size: NA; j_call: TRBJ1-2; d_call: TRBD1; cdr3_aa: CASSSRTGMNGYTF; cdr3_nt: TGTGCCAGCAGTTCCCGGACAGGGATGAATGGCTACACCTTC
v_call: TRBV7-7; clone_size: NA; j_call: TRBJ1-1; d_call: NA; cdr3_aa: CASSLGAGIAEAFF; cdr3_nt: TGTGCTAGCAGCTTAGGGGCCGGGATCGCTGAAGCTTTCTTT
v_call: TRBV7-9; clone_size: NA; j_call: TRBJ2-5; d_call: NA; cdr3_aa: CASTPEGGADQETQYF; cdr3_nt: TGTGCCAGCACCCCGGAGGGGGGGGCAGACCAAGAGACCCAGTACTTC
v_call: TRBV7-2; clone_size: NA; j_call: TRBJ1-2; d_call: NA; cdr3_aa: CASSLEGGGFGGGYTF; cdr3_nt: TGTGCCAGCAGCTTAGAGGGCGGGGGCTTCGGAGGTGGCTACACCTTC
v_call: TRBV15; clone_size: NA; j_call: TRBJ1-2; d_call: TRBD1; cdr3_aa: CATSRDSGQYYGYTF; cdr3_nt: TGTGCCACCAGCAGAGATTCGGGACAGTACTATGGCTACACCTTC
v_call: TRBV9; clone_size: NA; j_call: TRBJ2-3; d_call: NA; cdr3_aa: CASSVQGDTQYF; cdr3_nt: TGTGCCAGCAGCGTACAGGGGGATACGCAGTATTTT
v_call: TRBV28; clone_size: NA; j_call: TRBJ1-2; d_call: TRBD1; cdr3_aa: CASSPGQMTISYTF; cdr3_nt: TGTGCCAGCAGTCCGGGACAGATGACTATTAGCTACACCTTC
v_call: TRBV5-1; clone_size: NA; j_call: TRBJ2-5; d_call: NA; cdr3_aa: CASSQGVDGETQYF; cdr3_nt: TGCGCCAGCAGCCAAGGCGTCGACGGGGAGACCCAGTACTTC
v_call: TRBV6-5; clone_size: NA; j_call: TRBJ1-4; d_call: NA; cdr3_aa: CASSLRQDQKLFF; cdr3_nt: TGTGCCAGCAGTCTACGACAGGACCAAAAACTGTTTTTT
v_call: TRBV2; clone_size: once; j_call: TRBJ2-7; d_call: TRBD2; cdr3_aa: CASSETLAGEYEQYF; cdr3_nt: TGTGCCAGCAGTGAAACACTAGCGGGAGAGTACGAGCAGTACTTC
v_call: TRBV24-1; clone_size: NA; j_call: TRBJ2-1; d_call: TRBD2; cdr3_aa: CATSDLGTSGKSSYNEQFF; cdr3_nt: TGTGCCACCAGTGATTTGGGGACTAGCGGGAAGAGCTCCTACAATGAGCAGTTCTTC
v_call: TRBV7-3; clone_size: NA; j_call: TRBJ2-3; d_call: NA; cdr3_aa: CASSPGPEQGQYF; cdr3_nt: TGTGCCAGCAGCCCCGGGCCCGAGCAGGGGCAGTATTTT
v_call: TRBV6-2/TRBV6-3; clone_size: NA; j_call: TRBJ2-5; d_call: NA; cdr3_aa: CASSYSSTLGRQETQYF; cdr3_nt: TGTGCCAGCAGTTACTCCTCAACACTTGGGCGCCAAGAGACCCAGTACTTC
v_call: TRBV6-4; clone_size: NA; j_call: TRBJ2-1; d_call: TRBD2; cdr3_aa: CASSDPEGTSGSVCNEQFF; cdr3_nt: TGTGCCAGCAGTGACCCAGAAGGGACTAGCGGGAGCGTTTGCAATGAGCAGTTCTTC
v_call: TRBV6-6; clone_size: NA; j_call: TRBJ1-6; d_call: NA; cdr3_aa: CASSSWGSSYNSPLHF; cdr3_nt: TGTGCCAGCAGTTCATGGGGCAGCTCCTATAATTCACCCCTCCACTTT
v_call: TRBV7-6; clone_size: NA; j_call: TRBJ2-7; d_call: TRBD2; cdr3_aa: CASSGGSPGGILGSSYEQYF; cdr3_nt: TGTGCCAGCAGCGGTGGCTCGCCGGGAGGAATATTGGGTAGCTCCTACGAGCAGTACTTC
v_call: TRBV6-2/TRBV6-3; clone_size: NA; j_call: TRBJ2-7; d_call: NA; cdr3_aa: CASSYSGVTYEQYF; cdr3_nt: TGTGCCAGCAGTTACTCGGGAGTCACCTACGAGCAGTACTTC
v_call: TRBV28; clone_size: NA; j_call: TRBJ1-2; d_call: NA; cdr3_aa: CASSLLGADGYTF; cdr3_nt: TGTGCCAGCAGTTTATTGGGGGCTGATGGCTACACCTTC
v_call: TRBV7-2; clone_size: NA; j_call: TRBJ2-1; d_call: TRBD1; cdr3_aa: CASSLAPGQGVINEQFF; cdr3_nt: TGTGCCAGCAGCTTAGCCCCGGGACAGGGGGTTATTAATGAGCAGTTCTTC
v_call: TRBV28; clone_size: once; j_call: TRBJ1-5; d_call: TRBD1; cdr3_aa: CASSAPTGTRQPQHF; cdr3_nt: TGTGCCAGCAGCGCTCCGACAGGGACAAGGCAGCCCCAGCATTTT
v_call: TRBV10-2; clone_size: few; j_call: TRBJ1-4; d_call: TRBD1; cdr3_aa: CASLDGTGAEKLFF; cdr3_nt: TGCGCCTCGCTGGACGGGACAGGGGCTGAAAAACTGTTTTTT
v_call: TRBV7-3; clone_size: NA; j_call: TRBJ2-2; d_call: NA; cdr3_aa: CASSLTTVNTGELFF; cdr3_nt: TGTGCCAGCAGCCTGACGACAGTTAACACCGGGGAGCTGTTTTTT
v_call: TRBV6-5; clone_size: NA; j_call: TRBJ1-5; d_call: NA; cdr3_aa: CASTEGDVQPQHF; cdr3_nt: TGTGCCAGCACCGAGGGGGACGTACAGCCCCAGCATTTT
v_call: TRBV3-1/TRBV3-2; clone_size: NA; j_call: TRBJ2-7; d_call: NA; cdr3_aa: CASSQDEYEQYF; cdr3_nt: TGTGCCAGCAGCCAAGATGAGTACGAGCAGTACTTC
v_call: TRBV11-2; clone_size: NA; j_call: TRBJ1-5; d_call: TRBD1; cdr3_aa: CASSRGLGNQPQHF; cdr3_nt: TGTGCCAGCAGCAGGGGGCTAGGCAATCAGCCCCAGCATTTT
v_call: TRBV4-1; clone_size: many; j_call: TRBJ2-7; d_call: TRBD2; cdr3_aa: CASSQVSGAGGTYEQYF; cdr3_nt: TGCGCCAGCAGCCAAGTCTCTGGGGCGGGAGGAACCTACGAGCAGTACTTC
v_call: TRBV12-3/TRBV12-4; clone_size: NA; j_call: TRBJ2-2; d_call: NA; cdr3_aa: CASKRQNTGELFF; cdr3_nt: TGTGCCAGCAAGAGACAAAACACCGGGGAGCTGTTTTTT
v_call: TRBV7-3; clone_size: NA; j_call: TRBJ2-1; d_call: TRBD1; cdr3_aa: CASSSTGGAGDEQFF; cdr3_nt: TGTGCCAGCAGCTCGACAGGGGGCGCGGGAGATGAGCAGTTCTTC
v_call: TRBV30; clone_size: NA; j_call: TRBJ1-3; d_call: TRBD1; cdr3_aa: CAWSRQGTGNTIYF; cdr3_nt: TGTGCCTGGAGTAGACAGGGTACTGGAAACACCATATATTTT
v_call: TRBV7-8; clone_size: NA; j_call: TRBJ2-7; d_call: TRBD1; cdr3_aa: CASRAKRDSLSYEQYF; cdr3_nt: TGTGCCAGCAGAGCGAAGAGGGACAGCCTCTCCTACGAGCAGTACTTC
v_call: TRBV27; clone_size: NA; j_call: TRBJ1-2; d_call: TRBD1; cdr3_aa: CASSGQGVGYTF; cdr3_nt: TGTGCCAGCAGTGGACAGGGGGTTGGCTACACCTTC
v_call: TRBV7-2; clone_size: NA; j_call: TRBJ2-2; d_call: NA; cdr3_aa: CASSLVGGLNTGELFF; cdr3_nt: TGTGCCAGCAGCTTAGTTGGGGGCCTGAACACCGGGGAGCTGTTTTTT
v_call: TRBV6-6; clone_size: NA; j_call: TRBJ2-5; d_call: TRBD1; cdr3_aa: CASSYPTGQQETQYF; cdr3_nt: TGTGCCAGCAGTTACCCGACGGGACAGCAAGAGACCCAGTACTTC